This TCR beta chain originates from a study of cytomegalovirus exposure and HLA in healthy donors. Regarding the study as a whole: Cytomegalovirus association was assigned to about 150 TCR beta chains.

With regard to this clone: Its specificity is unknown.

Only in-frame clones appear in the TCRdb table, and some are missing; sequencing was by immunoSEQ multiplex PCR. The sample carries some 130,000 clones, approximately 88% recorded once. V lost 3 bases and J 0 bases, leaving 11 bases between the germline ends. The CDR3 contains 15 residues. CDR1 and CDR2 (germline): ENHRY, SYGVKD. The chain carries TRBV10-3 and TRBJ1-1; maybe TRBD1 (5 bases). The TCR sequence derives from a woman younger than 35 in good health and CMV-seropositive. The sequencing sample was made of PBMCs. CDR3 protein: CAISDPGGVNTEAFF. The CDR3 DNA reads TGTGCCATCAGTGACCCCGGGGGAGTGAACACTGAAGCTTTCTTT.